Listed below are T cell receptor beta chains from one sample, sequenced in a study of blood T cell repertoires in COVID-19. Method: immunoSEQ multiplex PCR; TCRdb's copy keeps in-frame clones and lacks some. The sample lists approximately 220,000 clones; about 80% were seen once. Sequencing input: PBMCs or T cells enriched from blood (not recorded which). These receptors all stem from a woman between 45 and 65 years old who had been exposed to COVID-19. Each CDR3 is given with its conserved first and last residue. The order of the fields is D gene, J gene, V gene, clone size, CDR3 protein, CDR3 DNA. The D gene is left open where the match is weak. A clone size is listed for some rows: how often the clone was seen (once, few, many), or a class if it is expanded.

d_gene: -
j_gene: TRBJ2-5
v_gene: TRBV24-1
abundance: -
CDR3aa: CATRGRGGETQYF
CDR3nt: TGTGCCACCCGAGGGAGAGGAGGAGAGACCCAGTACTTC

d_gene: -
j_gene: TRBJ1-2
v_gene: TRBV6-5
abundance: -
CDR3aa: CASRIYEGDYGYTF
CDR3nt: TGTGCCAGCCGAATTTATGAGGGAGACTATGGCTACACCTTC

d_gene: TRBD1
j_gene: TRBJ2-5
v_gene: TRBV28
abundance: -
CDR3aa: CASRGMGQHQETQYF
CDR3nt: TGTGCCAGCAGGGGAATGGGACAGCACCAAGAGACCCAGTACTTC

d_gene: TRBD1
j_gene: TRBJ1-1
v_gene: TRBV2
abundance: once
CDR3aa: CASSEARDSEAFF
CDR3nt: TGTGCCAGCAGTGAAGCTCGGGACAGTGAAGCTTTCTTT

d_gene: -
j_gene: TRBJ2-6
v_gene: TRBV19
abundance: -
CDR3aa: CATGERLRGGSGANVLTF
CDR3nt: TGTGCCACCGGGGAGAGGCTCCGGGGAGGCTCTGGGGCCAACGTCCTGACTTTC

d_gene: -
j_gene: TRBJ1-1
v_gene: TRBV6-1
abundance: -
CDR3aa: CASSEGDIRLPDGFF
CDR3nt: TGTGCCAGCAGTGAAGGGGACATTCGTCTCCCGGATGGTTTCTTT

d_gene: -
j_gene: TRBJ1-1
v_gene: TRBV5-4
abundance: -
CDR3aa: CASSYSGNEAFF
CDR3nt: TGTGCCAGCAGCTACTCCGGGAATGAAGCTTTCTTT

d_gene: TRBD1
j_gene: TRBJ1-2
v_gene: TRBV27
abundance: -
CDR3aa: CASTNRGNYGYTF
CDR3nt: TGTGCCAGCACAAACAGGGGAAACTATGGCTACACCTTC

d_gene: -
j_gene: TRBJ1-2
v_gene: TRBV9
abundance: -
CDR3aa: CASSGKGVNYGYTF
CDR3nt: TGTGCCAGCAGCGGTAAAGGGGTCAACTATGGCTACACCTTC

d_gene: TRBD1
j_gene: TRBJ1-1
v_gene: TRBV20-1
abundance: -
CDR3aa: CSASFGQGMAGDTEAFF
CDR3nt: TGCAGTGCTAGTTTTGGACAGGGGATGGCGGGGGACACTGAAGCTTTCTTT

d_gene: TRBD2
j_gene: TRBJ2-2
v_gene: TRBV7-6
abundance: -
CDR3aa: CASSSRSLAGVNTGELFF
CDR3nt: TGTGCCAGCAGCTCAAGATCACTAGCGGGGGTGAACACCGGGGAGCTGTTTTTT

d_gene: -
j_gene: TRBJ2-2
v_gene: TRBV9
abundance: once
CDR3aa: CASSGHASGELFF
CDR3nt: TGTGCCAGCAGCGGACATGCGAGCGGGGAGCTGTTTTTT

d_gene: TRBD1
j_gene: TRBJ1-1
v_gene: TRBV18
abundance: few
CDR3aa: CASSPGRQGSTEAFF
CDR3nt: TGTGCCAGCTCACCAGGGAGACAGGGGAGCACTGAAGCTTTCTTT

d_gene: -
j_gene: TRBJ1-6
v_gene: TRBV3-1/TRBV3-2
abundance: once
CDR3aa: CASSPDSRNSPLHF
CDR3nt: TGTGCCAGCAGCCCCGACAGTCGGAATTCACCCCTCCACTTT

d_gene: TRBD1
j_gene: TRBJ1-2
v_gene: TRBV7-9
abundance: -
CDR3aa: CASSSSGTDGYTF
CDR3nt: TGTGCCAGCAGCTCCTCCGGGACAGATGGCTACACCTTC

d_gene: TRBD2
j_gene: TRBJ2-3
v_gene: TRBV19
abundance: -
CDR3aa: CASSPRFASGGVDTQYF
CDR3nt: TGTGCCAGTAGTCCCCGCTTTGCTAGCGGGGGTGTAGATACGCAGTATTTT

d_gene: -
j_gene: TRBJ1-6
v_gene: TRBV7-6
abundance: -
CDR3aa: CASSTRNSPLHF
CDR3nt: TGTGCCAGCAGCACGCGAAATTCACCCCTCCACTTT